Below are 24 T cell receptor beta chains sequenced from a single sample in a study of shared clonotypes between healthy human individuals. TCRdb's table, derived via immunoSEQ multiplex PCR, lists solely in-frame clones and lacks some. The data contain around 1.1 million clones, 75% to 85% of them singletons. The sample was memory CD4+ T cells from PBMCs. Subset noted: CD45RA-negative fraction. The receptors were gathered from a man aged 18 to 30 in good health. Some clones in this sample may be carry-over from other donors' samples.

The sample holds one count of this clone. V and J are TRBV6-6 and TRBJ2-3; D call uncertain. Per germline, CDR1 MNHNY and CDR2 SVGAGI (reference sequence). Between the trimmed V and J ends, which lost 4 bases and 2 bases, there was a span of 10 bases. The CDR3 sequence is 14 residues long. CDR3 coding DNA: TGTGCCAGCAGTTCCGCGACTCTCACAGATACGCAGTATTTT. It translates to CASSSATLTDTQYF.

This clone was detected only a few times. The J gene is TRBJ2-5, the V gene TRBV10-3; 9 bases are shared with TRBD2. The length of the CDR3 is 16 residues. Germline V gene data show CDR1 as ENHRY and CDR2 as SYGVKD. V gave up 4 bases and J gave up 9 bases; unmatched junction bases: 15. The chain's CDR3 is CAISGGLVSGSFSQYF. CDR3 bases: TGTGCCATCAGTGGGGGTTTAGTTAGCGGGAGTTTCTCCCAGTACTTC.

This clone was seen just once. The rearrangement uses TRBV28 and TRBJ1-5, with TRBD1 matching over 12 bases. Trimming removed 5 bases from V and 5 bases from J; junction bases left unmatched: 10. The CDR3 loop spans 17 amino acids. Germline CDR1 and CDR2: MDHEN and SYDVKM. CDR3 DNA sequence: TGTGCCAGCAGTCGCCGAGGGACAGGGGGCCCCTATCAGCCCCAGCATTTT. As protein: CASSRRGTGGPYQPQHF.

Here the CDR3 reads CASSADRAEGNQPQHF. In nucleotides, the CDR3 is TGTGCCAGCTCAGCCGACAGGGCGGAAGGCAATCAGCCCCAGCATTTT. V is TRBV18 and J is TRBJ1-5, with 7 positions matching TRBD1. The CDR3 runs 16 residues. Germline V gene data show CDR1 as KGHSH and CDR2 as LQKENI. The V and J ends lost 5 bases and 2 bases, in that order; junction bases with no gene match: 9.

About this clone: Different DNA sequences within this sample yield the same CDR3. This chain links TRBV28 with TRBJ1-2; D is undetermined. Trimming took 2 bases from V and 0 from J, leaving 4 bases between them. The CDR3 consists of 13 residues. The germline V gene encodes CDR1 MDHEN and CDR2 SYDVKM. The CDR3 region has the DNA TGTGCCAGCAGTTTAGGCGCTAACTATGGCTACACCTTC. Its protein is CASSLGANYGYTF.

This clone was seen at least ten times. The chain recombines TRBV9 with TRBJ2-7, with D possibly being TRBD2 (6 bases). V was clipped by 2 bases and J by 5 bases, with 11 bases between them. The CDR3 runs 13 residues. CDR1 SGDLS and CDR2 YYNGEE come from the germline V gene. This CDR3 reads CASSVAGSNEQYF. Written as DNA, the CDR3 is TGTGCCAGCAGCGTTGCCGGGAGCAACGAGCAGTACTTC.

For the CDR3, the DNA is TGTGCCAGCAGCCAAGATCCGACAGATGCTGGAAACACCATATATTTT. Protein product: CASSQDPTDAGNTIYF. The gene calls are TRBV4-2 and TRBJ1-3; D is perhaps TRBD1 (5 bases). The V and J ends lost 0 bases and 2 bases respectively, with 11 bases between them. The CDR3 has 16 residues. The V gene's germline CDR1 is LGHNA and CDR2 YNFKEQ.

DNA for the CDR3: TGTGCCAGCAGTCTCAGGGGGTGGGGTGAAAAACTGTTTTTT. Residues: CASSLRGWGEKLFF. The rearrangement joins TRBV27 to TRBJ1-4; TRBD1 matches at 7 bases. V gave up 5 bases and J gave up 7 bases; unmatched junction bases: 7. The CDR3 contains 14 residues. CDR1 is MNHEY, CDR2 SMNVEV, per germline (reference sequence).

As to this clone: The same CDR3 can be traced to other DNA sequences in this sample. This rearrangement joins TRBV5-1 to TRBJ2-7; possible D gene TRBD1, 6 bases. Trimming stripped 4 bases from V and 5 bases from J, with 10 bases between. The CDR3 length is 12 residues. Germline CDR1 is SGHRS and CDR2 is YFSETQ. The CDR3 DNA sequence: TGCGCCAGCAGCCTACAGGGACACGAGCAGTACTTC. Encoded protein: CASSLQGHEQYF. Together with reference TRBV5-1 and TRBJ2-7, the CDR3 gives the full variable domain: KAGVTQTPRYLIKTRGQQVTLSCSPISGHRSVSWYQQTPGQGLQFLFEYFSETQRNKGNFPGRFSGRQFSNSRSEMNVSTLELGDSALYLCASSLQGHEQYFGPGTRLTVT.

This clone has just a few counts. The rearrangement joins TRBV4-2 to TRBJ2-2, with a tentative D call TRBD1 (7 bases). Trimming pared 0 bases from V and 5 bases from J, leaving 19 bases between. This CDR3 has 18 amino acids. Germline V gene lookup returns CDR1 LGHNA and CDR2 YNFKEQ. For the CDR3, the DNA is TGTGCCAGCAGCCAAGAATGGGGAGGAGGGGGCAAGACCGGGGAGCTGTTTTTT. As protein: CASSQEWGGGGKTGELFF.

This chain connects TRBV5-4 to TRBJ2-1, with 13 bases identical to TRBD2. Trimming took 4 bases from V and 8 from J; bases not matched to a gene: 9. The length of the CDR3 is 16 residues. In germline, CDR1 is SGHNT, CDR2 YYREEE (reference sequence). This CDR3 is CASSRTSGRDVHEQFF. In DNA, the CDR3 is TGTGCCAGCAGCCGGACTAGCGGGAGAGATGTTCATGAGCAGTTCTTC.

The DNA for the CDR3 is TGTGCCAGCAGTGCAGGACAGTCCTACGAGCAGTACTTC. Its protein product is CASSAGQSYEQYF. This chain links TRBV6-1 with TRBJ2-7, with a possible D match to TRBD1 (6 bases). Trimming removed 4 bases from V and 1 base from J, with 8 bases in between. This CDR3 region has 13 residues. Germline values: CDR1 MNHNS, CDR2 SASEGT.

The V call is TRBV21-1, the J call TRBJ1-3; TRBD1 reflects the table's D call only, with no check against the DNA. TRBV21-1 is given as a pseudogene. The CDR3 covers 15 residues. For the CDR3, the DNA is TGTGCCAGCAGCAACAGGGTAGAAAGTGGAAACACCATATATTTT. This translates into CASSNRVESGNTIYF.

V usage is TRBV5-8 and J usage is TRBJ1-4; no definite D call. The V gene's germline CDR1 is SGHTS and CDR2 YDEGEE. The CDR3 is made up of 14 amino acids. V was trimmed by 0 bases and J by 6 bases, leaving 9 bases between them. This chain's CDR3 is CASSLDTGYEKLFF. The CDR3 region has the DNA TGTGCCAGCAGCTTGGATACTGGGTATGAAAAACTGTTTTTT.

Of note for this clone: This specimen includes other DNA sequences encoding the same CDR3. The chain uses TRBV7-2 and TRBJ2-7; unclear D gene. V was cut by 5 bases and J by 4 bases, with 9 bases left in between. Looked up from germline, CDR1 is SGHTA and CDR2 is FQGNSA. The CDR3 contains 12 residues. CDR3 DNA sequence: TGTGCCAGCAGCCCCGCCGGGTACGAGCAGTACTTC. Its translation: CASSPAGYEQYF.

The chain has TRBV9 and TRBJ1-2; D is uncertain. V was cut by 2 bases and J by 5 bases, with 13 bases left in between. The CDR3 covers 14 residues. From germline, CDR1 is SGDLS and CDR2 YYNGEE. The CDR3 spells CASSVGRTHYGYTF. CDR3 bases: TGTGCCAGCAGCGTGGGCAGGACCCATTATGGCTACACCTTC.

This clone was seen a few times. Other DNA sequences in this sample translate to the same CDR3. The chain carries TRBV5-1 and TRBJ2-7; tentative D call: TRBD2 (6 bases). With 0 bases removed from V and 7 bases from J, the gap between germline ends came to 11 bases. Germline assignment: CDR1 SGHRS and CDR2 YFSETQ. The CDR3 consists of 13 residues. The CDR3 is CASSLGQGGEQYF. CDR3 nucleotides: TGCGCCAGCAGCTTGGGGCAGGGAGGAGAGCAGTACTTC.

In DNA, the CDR3 is TGCAGCGTGAGAAGGGGTGCCTACAATGAGCAGTTCTTC. As protein: CSVRRGAYNEQFF. The chain combines TRBV29-1 with TRBJ2-1; D is possibly TRBD1 (5 bases). The CDR3 length is 13 residues. V shed 6 bases and J shed 2 bases, with 11 bases lying between them. The germline V gene encodes CDR1 SQVTM and CDR2 ANQGSEA.

V gene TRBV7-2 combines with J gene TRBJ2-7; D is possibly TRBD2 (6 bases). V lost 0 bases, J lost 3 bases, and 12 bases lay in between. The germline CDR1 and CDR2 sequences are SGHTA and FQGNSA. The CDR3 contains 15 residues. Here the CDR3 DNA reads TGTGCCAGCAGCTTAGCCGGGGGAGTCTACTACGAGCAGTACTTC. It yields the protein CASSLAGGVYYEQYF.

The chain recombines TRBV7-2 with TRBJ2-1; 10 nucleotides align to TRBD2. Per germline, CDR1 SGHTA and CDR2 FQGNSA. The CDR3 is 19 amino acids. Trimming cost V 2 bases and J 0 bases; bases outside gene matches: 10. CDR3 DNA: TGTGCCAGCAGCTTACTAGGGACTAGCGACCTAAGCTCCTACAATGAGCAGTTCTTC. Its protein is CASSLLGTSDLSSYNEQFF.

The table lists this clone with a few counts. Other DNA variants within this sample encode the same CDR3. The chain employs TRBV6-6 and TRBJ1-3; D is possibly TRBD1 (5 bases). This CDR3 spans 15 amino acids. V gave up 0 bases and J gave up 1 base, with 7 bases separating them. Per the germline V gene, CDR1 is MNHNY and CDR2 is SVGAGI (reference sequence). The CDR3 spells CASSYSPGSGNTIYF. In DNA form, the CDR3 reads TGTGCCAGCAGTTACTCGCCAGGGTCTGGAAACACCATATATTTT.

The chain couples TRBV5-1 to TRBJ2-7; D remains ambiguous. The germline V gene has CDR1 SGHRS and CDR2 YFSETQ. Trimming left V 0 bases short and J 0 bases short, with 13 bases between. This CDR3 region has 16 residues. The CDR3 spells CASSLGWTSSSYEQYF. CDR3 in DNA: TGCGCCAGCAGCTTGGGGTGGACGTCAAGCTCCTACGAGCAGTACTTC.

This chain connects TRBV6-6 to TRBJ2-3; no clear D gene. CDR3 size: 12 residues. V lost 6 bases and J lost 5, with 9 bases in between. The germline V gene has CDR1 MNHNY and CDR2 SVGAGI (reference sequence). For the CDR3, the DNA is TGTGCCAGCAGCCCGCTAGTAGATACGCAGTATTTT. It yields the protein CASSPLVDTQYF.

This chain joins TRBV30 and TRBJ1-2; D might be TRBD1 (5 bases). Looked up from germline, CDR1 is GTSNPN and CDR2 is SVGIG (reference sequence). This CDR3 comprises 14 residues. Trimming left V 4 bases short and J 0 bases short, with 12 bases between. DNA of the CDR3: TGTGCCTGGAACCGGGACGGCACTAACTATGGCTACACCTTC. It encodes CAWNRDGTNYGYTF.